Below are 29 T cell receptor beta chains sequenced from a single sample in a study of blood T cell repertoires in COVID-19. The data were produced by immunoSEQ multiplex PCR, yet TCRdb's version contains in-frame clones alone and is incomplete. The sample lists over 7,000 clones, about 87% occurring once. Material: peripheral blood. The receptors originated from a human donor in a cohort sampled during active COVID-19.

This chain uses TRBV11-2 with TRBJ2-3, with 7 bases identical to TRBD2. CDR1 and CDR2 from the germline V gene are SGHAT and FQNNGV. This CDR3 spans 16 amino acids. Trimming removed 4 bases from V and 0 bases from J; junction bases left unmatched: 7. CDR3 bases: TGTGCCAGCAGCTCTTTTAGCGGGTTGAGCACAGATACGCAGTATTTT. The encoded protein is CASSSFSGLSTDTQYF.

The chain links TRBV28 to TRBJ1-5; D unresolved. The CDR3 consists of 16 residues. Germline V gives CDR1 MDHEN, CDR2 SYDVKM. Trimming took off 1 base at V and 5 bases at J, with 15 bases between the two ends. Here the CDR3 reads CASSLLVLGAHQPQHF. The CDR3 bases are TGTGCCAGCAGTTTATTAGTCCTGGGAGCACATCAGCCCCAGCATTTT.

The chain recombines TRBV24-1 with TRBJ2-1; 14 bases match TRBD2. CDR3 length equals 19 residues. J gave up 9 bases and V 0 bases, and 12 bases lay outside the gene matches. Germline assignment: CDR1 KGHDR and CDR2 SFDVKD. The DNA for the CDR3 is TGTGCCACCAGTGATTTGTCGACTAGCGGGAGGGCCACGGGCGGTGAGCAGTTCTTC. The encoded protein is CATSDLSTSGRATGGEQFF.

The chain joins TRBV9 to TRBJ2-2; TRBD1 matches 9 bases. V lost 4 bases to trimming and J lost 4 bases; unmatched junction nucleotides: 8. The CDR3 is 16 residues long. Germline values: CDR1 SGDLS, CDR2 YYNGEE. The CDR3 nucleotides are TGTGCCAGCAGCATACCGGGACAGGGCGTCACCGGGGAGCTGTTTTTT. Its translation is CASSIPGQGVTGELFF. Drawing the rest from reference TRBV9 and TRBJ2-2, the complete variable domain is DSGVTQTPKHLITATGQRVTLRCSPRSGDLSVYWYQQSLDQGLQFLIQYYNGEERAKGNILERFSAQQFPDLHSELNLSSLELGDSALYFCASSIPGQGVTGELFFGEGSRLTVL.

This clone was recorded a few times. This sequence joins TRBV2 and TRBJ1-6; 7 positions agree with TRBD1. V was pared by 8 bases and J by 5 bases, with 9 bases of the junction left unmatched. Germline CDR1 is SNHLY and CDR2 is FYNNEI. The CDR3 spans 15 residues. CDR3 in amino acids: CASRKGDSNNSPLHF. As DNA, the CDR3 is TGTGCCAGCCGCAAGGGGGACAGCAATAATTCACCCCTCCACTTT.

This clone occurred a few times. The rearrangement joins TRBV6-4 to TRBJ2-3; 9 bases line up with TRBD2. The CDR3 runs to 15 residues. Germline-derived CDR1 and CDR2 are MRHNA and SNTAGT. Trimming at V came to 2 bases and at J to 1 base, leaving 1 base not matched to a gene. This CDR3 is CASSDVAGGTDTQYF. The CDR3 DNA reads as TGTGCCAGCAGTGACGTAGCGGGAGGCACAGATACGCAGTATTTT.

The V and J genes are TRBV11-2 and TRBJ1-6; maybe TRBD1 (5 bases). Germline CDR1 SGHAT, CDR2 FQNNGV. The CDR3 runs 16 residues. Trimming removed 7 bases at V and 0 bases at J, with 13 bases between. The chain's CDR3 is CASTWGPSSYNSPLHF. The CDR3 coding sequence is TGTGCCAGCACTTGGGGCCCAAGCTCCTATAATTCACCCCTCCACTTT. The whole variable domain, filled in from reference TRBV11-2 and TRBJ1-6, reads EAGVAQSPRYKIIEKRQSVAFWCNPISGHATLYWYQQILGQGPKLLIQFQNNGVVDDSQLPKDRFSAERLKGVDSTLKIQPAKLEDSAVYLCASTWGPSSYNSPLHFGNGTRLTVT.

The J gene is TRBJ1-1, the V gene TRBV6-5; D remains ambiguous. The CDR3 totals 13 residues. V lost 0 bases and J 6 bases, leaving 8 bases between the germline ends. Per the germline V gene, CDR1 is MNHEY and CDR2 is SVGAGI. The CDR3 spells CASSYSGSPEAFF. For the CDR3, the DNA is TGTGCCAGCAGTTACTCTGGTAGTCCTGAAGCTTTCTTT.

V usage is TRBV28 and J usage is TRBJ2-1, with D possibly matching TRBD2 (5 bases). The ends were cut back, 2 bases at V and 8 bases at J, with 19 bases in the middle. The CDR3 is made up of 16 amino acids. Germline values: CDR1 MDHEN, CDR2 SYDVKM. The CDR3 loop reads CASSLGGPDTAHEQFF. In DNA form, the CDR3 reads TGTGCCAGCAGTTTAGGAGGACCCGACACCGCCCATGAGCAGTTCTTC.

The chain carries TRBV28 and TRBJ2-6; TRBD2 matches 11 bases. The CDR3 consists of 15 residues. The germline V gene has CDR1 MDHEN and CDR2 SYDVKM. Trimming removed 10 bases from V and 1 base from J; junction bases left unmatched: 3. Here the CDR3 reads CATSSGRSGANVLTF. CDR3 sequence (DNA): TGTGCCACCTCTAGCGGGAGGTCTGGGGCCAACGTCCTGACTTTC.

The rearrangement joins TRBV4-1 to TRBJ2-7; D is perhaps TRBD2 (6 bases). Germline V gene sequence: CDR1 MGHRA, CDR2 YSYEKL. Trimming stripped 4 bases from V and 2 bases from J, with 15 bases between. The CDR3 runs to 15 residues. CDR3 in amino acids: CASSLSGTSPYEQYF. CDR3 coding DNA: TGCGCCAGCAGCCTTTCCGGGACTTCCCCCTACGAGCAGTACTTC.

The chain uses TRBV5-1 and TRBJ2-7, with D perhaps TRBD1 (6 bases). The germline V gene encodes CDR1 SGHRS and CDR2 YFSETQ. CDR3 size: 15 residues. V lost 0 bases, J lost 3 bases, and 13 bases lay in between. CDR3 nucleotide sequence: TGCGCCAGCAGCTTGGACCCAGGGGCGGTCTACGAGCAGTACTTC. This codes for CASSLDPGAVYEQYF.

The chain employs TRBV19 and TRBJ1-5; D is possibly TRBD1 (6 bases). Trimming took off 6 bases at V and 4 bases at J, with 10 bases between the two ends. CDR3 size: 13 residues. Germline V gene lookup returns CDR1 LNHDA and CDR2 SQIVND (reference sequence). The CDR3 sequence is CASSLDRNQPQHF. The CDR3 bases are TGTGCCAGTAGCCTGGACAGAAATCAGCCCCAGCATTTT.

V usage is TRBV12-5 and J usage is TRBJ2-2, with 14 bases matching TRBD2. Germline CDR1 LGHNT, CDR2 FRNRAP. The CDR3 is 23 residues long. With 1 base clipped from V and 6 bases from J, the junction kept 22 bases outside the gene matches. This chain's CDR3 is CASGLATFTPTSGRAWGAGELFF. In DNA form, the CDR3 reads TGTGCTAGTGGTTTGGCCACCTTTACCCCGACTAGCGGGAGGGCCTGGGGCGCCGGGGAGCTGTTTTTT. Supplemented by reference TRBV12-5 and TRBJ2-2, the full variable domain reads DARVTQTPRHKVTEMGQEVTMRCQPILGHNTVFWYRQTMMQGLELLAYFRNRAPLDDSGMPKDRFSAEMPDATLATLKIQPSEPRDSAVYFCASGLATFTPTSGRAWGAGELFFGEGSRLTVL.

The chain links TRBV25-1 to TRBJ2-1; TRBD2 agrees at 10 bases. With V trimmed by 8 bases and J by 2 bases, 9 bases remained unmatched. Germline CDR1 reads MGHDK; CDR2 reads SYGVNS. The CDR3 is made up of 16 amino acids. DNA for the CDR3: TGTGCCAGCGGGGGCCCCCTAGCGGGAGCCTACAATGAGCAGTTCTTC. Amino acid sequence: CASGGPLAGAYNEQFF.

The chain employs TRBV9 and TRBJ2-2; no clear D. The CDR3 is made up of 16 amino acids. Germline loops: CDR1 SGDLS, CDR2 YYNGEE. The germline V and J ends were trimmed by 0 bases and 4 bases, with 13 bases remaining between them. The DNA for the CDR3 is TGTGCCAGCAGCGTAGGAGTAAACTGGTTCACCGGGGAGCTGTTTTTT. Its translation is CASSVGVNWFTGELFF.

This clone appeared a single time. J is TRBJ2-3 and V is TRBV20-1; D remains unclear. CDR1 is DFQATT and CDR2 is SNEGSKA in the germline V gene (reference sequence). The germline V and J ends were trimmed by 6 bases and 10 bases, with 5 bases remaining between them. The CDR3 totals 8 residues. Here the CDR3 reads CSATPQYF. The CDR3 DNA reads TGCAGTGCGACTCCGCAGTATTTT.

This clone was seen just once. This rearrangement joins TRBV4-1 to TRBJ1-1; the D gene is possibly TRBD1 (5 bases). Trimming pared 2 bases from V and 6 bases from J, leaving 13 bases between. The CDR3 loop spans 14 amino acids. Germline CDR1 is MGHRA and CDR2 is YSYEKL. CDR3 sequence: CASSQPGPGAEAFF. CDR3 DNA: TGCGCCAGCAGCCAACCAGGGCCGGGGGCTGAAGCTTTCTTT.

The genes are TRBV5-6 and TRBJ2-5, with 8 nucleotides matching TRBD1. The CDR3 totals 14 residues. CDR1 and CDR2 (germline): SGHDT, YYEEEE. After removal of 4 bases from V and 4 bases from J, the junction contained 6 bases not matched to a gene. The CDR3 loop reads CASSLQTGVETQYF. In DNA, the CDR3 is TGTGCCAGCAGCCTACAGACAGGGGTAGAGACCCAGTACTTC.

The rearrangement links TRBV27 to TRBJ1-4, with 7 nucleotides matching TRBD1. Looked up from germline, CDR1 is MNHEY and CDR2 is SMNVEV (reference sequence). The CDR3 is 17 residues long. V shed 1 base, J shed 0 bases, and the junction held 5 bases outside the gene matches. The CDR3 loop is CASSLYPTGATNEKLFF. In DNA, the CDR3 is TGTGCCAGCAGTTTATACCCAACAGGGGCAACTAATGAAAAACTGTTTTTT.

V and J are TRBV3-1 (or the pseudogene TRBV3-2) and TRBJ2-2; D uncertain. Trimming took off 4 bases at V and 7 bases at J, with 10 bases between the two ends. CDR1 LGHDT and CDR2 YNNKEL come from the germline V gene (reference sequence). There are 13 residues in the CDR3. Here the CDR3 DNA reads TGTGCCAGCAGCCTGGCCCCGGGCGGGGAGCTGTTTTTT. It specifies CASSLAPGGELFF.

This clone was detected once. This rearrangement joins TRBV28 to TRBJ2-1; D gene ambiguous. The CDR3 extends over 12 amino acids. The germline V gene has CDR1 MDHEN and CDR2 SYDVKM. Trimming cost V 5 bases and J 4 bases, with 6 bases left between them. The CDR3, as DNA: TGTGCCAGCAGTGACACATACAATGAGCAGTTCTTC. Its protein product is CASSDTYNEQFF.

The rearrangement joins TRBV19 to TRBJ2-1; 11 bases map to TRBD1. The germline V gene encodes CDR1 LNHDA and CDR2 SQIVND (reference sequence). With 11 bases clipped from V and 15 bases from J, the junction kept 15 bases outside the gene matches. The CDR3 is 13 residues long. The DNA for the CDR3 is TGTGCCGGGAACGGGACAGGGGGTCTTCTTTGGTTCTTC. It specifies CAGNGTGGLLWFF.

The CDR3 DNA is TGTGCCAGCAGCGTAGGTCCAGGGTGGACTGAAGCTTTCTTT. It specifies CASSVGPGWTEAFF. The V and J genes are TRBV9 and TRBJ1-1; TRBD1 is a possible D gene (5 bases). The CDR3 has 14 residues. Germline lookup yields CDR1 SGDLS and CDR2 YYNGEE. V lost 0 bases and J 5 bases, leaving 11 bases between the germline ends. The complete variable domain, with remaining parts taken from reference TRBV9 and TRBJ1-1, reads DSGVTQTPKHLITATGQRVTLRCSPRSGDLSVYWYQQSLDQGLQFLIQYYNGEERAKGNILERFSAQQFPDLHSELNLSSLELGDSALYFCASSVGPGWTEAFFGQGTRLTVV.

V gene TRBV13 combines with J gene TRBJ2-7; TRBD1 is a possible D gene (5 bases). This CDR3 has 14 residues. Germline CDR1 and CDR2: PRHDT and FYEKMQ (reference sequence). V lost 0 bases and J 6 bases, leaving 12 bases between the germline ends. CDR3 bases: TGTGCCAGCAGCTTAGGCCGCAGGGATCTCGAGCAGTACTTC. Translating gives CASSLGRRDLEQYF. Using reference TRBV13 and TRBJ2-7 for the parts outside the CDR3, the full variable domain is AAGVIQSPRHLIKEKRETATLKCYPIPRHDTVYWYQQGPGQDPQFLISFYEKMQSDKGSIPDRFSAQQFSDYHSELNMSSLELGDSALYFCASSLGRRDLEQYFGPGTRLTVT.

The rearrangement uses TRBV24-1 and TRBJ2-7; TRBD1 agrees at 9 bases. V was clipped by 4 bases and J by 5 bases; unmatched bases: 5. The CDR3 runs 14 residues. The germline V gene has CDR1 KGHDR and CDR2 SFDVKD. In DNA, the CDR3 is TGTGCCACCAGTGACGAGACAGGGGGGAACGAGCAGTACTTC. Amino acids: CATSDETGGNEQYF.

This rearrangement joins TRBV7-9 to TRBJ2-3; 7 nucleotides line up with TRBD2. From germline, CDR1 is SEHNR and CDR2 FQNEAQ (reference sequence). V lost 2 bases, J lost 4 bases, and 3 bases stayed unmatched. The CDR3 is 14 amino acids. DNA of the CDR3: TGTGCCAGCAGCTTAACGGGAGGTCCAGATACGCAGTATTTT. This gives the protein CASSLTGGPDTQYF.

The rearrangement joins TRBV28 to TRBJ2-7; 9 bases are shared with TRBD2. The CDR3 has 14 residues. CDR1 and CDR2 from the germline V gene are MDHEN and SYDVKM. With V trimmed by 8 bases and J by 0 bases, 5 bases remained unmatched. CDR3 amino acids: CASLSGGTSYEQYF. DNA for the CDR3: TGTGCCAGCCTTAGCGGGGGTACCTCCTACGAGCAGTACTTC.

The chain recombines TRBV10-1 with TRBJ2-1, with TRBD1 matching 7 bases. Germline V CDR1 and CDR2: WNHNN, SYGVQD (reference sequence). The CDR3 totals 14 residues. The CDR3 coding sequence is TGCGTCTTTCGGGTGGGAGAGGGGGCGAATGAGCAGTTCTTC. This translates into CVFRVGEGANEQFF.